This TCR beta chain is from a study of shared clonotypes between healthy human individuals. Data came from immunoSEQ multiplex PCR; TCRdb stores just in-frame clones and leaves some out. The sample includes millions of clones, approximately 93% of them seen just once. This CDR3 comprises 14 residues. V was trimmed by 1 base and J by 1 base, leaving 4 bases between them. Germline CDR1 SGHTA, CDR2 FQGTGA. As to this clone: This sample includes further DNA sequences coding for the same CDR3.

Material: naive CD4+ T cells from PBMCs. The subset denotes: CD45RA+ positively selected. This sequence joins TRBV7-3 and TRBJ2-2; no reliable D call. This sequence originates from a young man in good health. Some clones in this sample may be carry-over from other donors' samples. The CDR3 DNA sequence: TGTGCCAGCAGCTTAAGTCGGAACACCGGGGAGCTGTTTTTT. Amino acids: CASSLSRNTGELFF.